These 25 T cell receptor beta chains came from one sample sequenced in a study of shared clonotypes between healthy human individuals. TCRdb's copy holds only in-frame clones and misses some; the assay was immunoSEQ multiplex PCR. The sample contains under 1,900,000 clones, around 98.5% of which appear only once. Sequences were obtained from naive CD4+ T cells sorted from blood. The subset was: CD45RA+ positively selected. These receptors all stem from a man aged 30 to 45 in good health.

This clone was seen once. V and J are TRBV18 and TRBJ2-3; TRBD1 might be the D (5 bases). Trimming shortened V by 3 bases and J by 5 bases, and 9 bases separated the two germline ends. The CDR3 runs 13 residues. Germline V gives CDR1 KGHSH, CDR2 LQKENI. CDR3 nucleotides: TGTGCCAGCTCACCCCAGCAGGGAGATACGCAGTATTTT. It encodes CASSPQQGDTQYF.

The chain employs TRBV18 and TRBJ1-1; the match to TRBD1 covers 9 bases. CDR1 KGHSH and CDR2 LQKENI come from the germline V gene. V lost 3 bases, J lost 1 base, and 3 bases stayed unmatched. The CDR3 totals 15 residues. CDR3 DNA: TGTGCCAGCTCACCGCGGACAGGGGAGAACACTGAAGCTTTCTTT. This codes for CASSPRTGENTEAFF.

This clone was counted a single time. The chain is built from TRBV29-1 and TRBJ2-1, with 8 bases that match TRBD2. Looked up from germline, CDR1 is SQVTM and CDR2 is ANQGSEA. The CDR3 covers 16 residues. V shed 7 bases and J 0 bases; nucleotides not matched to a gene: 11. The CDR3 region is CSADPSGLSSYNEQFF. In DNA form, the CDR3 reads TGCAGCGCGGACCCTAGCGGGCTCAGCTCCTACAATGAGCAGTTCTTC.

The V gene is TRBV5-1, the J gene TRBJ2-3; tentatively, D is TRBD1 or TRBD2 (5 bases each). V lost 0 bases to trimming and J lost 4 bases, with 18 bases between them. Germline V gives CDR1 SGHRS, CDR2 YFSETQ. This CDR3 is 17 amino acids long. The CDR3 DNA is TGCGCCAGCAGCTTGGGGGCATGGGACGCTTCCTCAGATACGCAGTATTTT. It encodes CASSLGAWDASSDTQYF.

The rearrangement joins TRBV4-3 to TRBJ2-2; 9 nucleotides agree with TRBD1. The CDR3 consists of 15 residues. V lost 4 bases, J lost 5 bases, and 5 bases stayed unmatched. CDR1 is LGHNA and CDR2 is YSLEER in the germline V gene. The CDR3: CASSLGQGTTGELFF. Here the CDR3 DNA reads TGCGCCAGCAGCCTTGGACAGGGGACGACCGGGGAGCTGTTTTTT.

The genes are TRBV6-1 and TRBJ2-1, with TRBD2 identical over 14 bases. Trimming cost V 4 bases and J 6 bases; bases outside gene matches: 5. The CDR3 is made up of 16 amino acids. Germline CDR1 is MNHNS and CDR2 is SASEGT. As DNA, the CDR3 is TGTGCCAGCAGTGGGGGACTAGCGGGAGTAGTCAATGAGCAGTTCTTC. It codes for CASSGGLAGVVNEQFF.

The V and J genes are TRBV30 and TRBJ2-1; D possibly corresponds to TRBD1 (7 bases). CDR1 is GTSNPN, CDR2 SVGIG, per germline (reference sequence). Deletions cut 1 base from V and 4 bases from J, with 20 bases between. This CDR3 spans 17 amino acids. The CDR3 nucleotides read TGTGCCTGGAGTGCCCTGAGCGCTCAGGGGGGTTACAATGAGCAGTTCTTC. Its translation is CAWSALSAQGGYNEQFF.

The chain is built from TRBV7-9 and TRBJ1-2; no reliable D call. The CDR3 covers 14 residues. Per germline, CDR1 SEHNR and CDR2 FQNEAQ (reference sequence). V was shortened by 2 bases and J by 4 bases, with 11 bases between the two germline ends. The CDR3 nucleotides read TGTGCCAGCAGCTTAAACCCGCGCAGCTATGGCTACACCTTC. This sequence encodes CASSLNPRSYGYTF.

The gene calls are TRBV5-1 and TRBJ2-3, with a tentative D call TRBD1 (5 bases). With 6 bases removed from V and 2 bases from J, the gap between germline ends came to 10 bases. The CDR3 has 13 amino acids. Germline V lookup: CDR1 SGHRS, CDR2 YFSETQ. DNA of the CDR3: TGCGCCAGCACCCGACAGAACACAGATACGCAGTATTTT. This translates into CASTRQNTDTQYF.

The V and J genes are TRBV7-9 and TRBJ1-1, with TRBD1 as a possible D gene (5 bases). Trimming cost V 2 bases and J 0 bases, with 10 bases left between them. Germline CDR1 reads SEHNR; CDR2 reads FQNEAQ (reference sequence). The CDR3 runs 15 residues. CDR3 sequence: CASSLRTTMNTEAFF. The CDR3 DNA reads TGTGCCAGCAGCTTACGGACAACGATGAACACTGAAGCTTTCTTT.

The rearrangement uses TRBV18 and TRBJ2-1; D unresolved. CDR3 size: 14 residues. Germline lookup yields CDR1 KGHSH and CDR2 LQKENI. Trimming pared 6 bases from V and 0 bases from J, leaving 9 bases between. Here the CDR3 DNA reads TGTGCCAGCTCCCCCAAAGACTCCTACAATGAGCAGTTCTTC. This sequence encodes CASSPKDSYNEQFF.

V is TRBV5-1 and J is TRBJ2-5, with D unclear. The CDR3 totals 15 residues. CDR1 and CDR2 (germline): SGHRS, YFSETQ. Trimming took off 4 bases at V and 0 bases at J, with 13 bases between the two ends. CDR3 sequence: CASSSSRADQETQYF. CDR3 nucleotides: TGCGCCAGCAGCAGTTCTAGGGCAGACCAAGAGACCCAGTACTTC.

This chain joins TRBV11-3 and TRBJ2-2, with D possibly matching TRBD2 (5 bases). Germline lookup yields CDR1 SGHNT and CDR2 YENEEA. This CDR3 contains 16 residues. Trimming took 4 bases from V and 0 from J, leaving 12 bases between them. DNA for the CDR3: TGTGCCAGCAGCTCCGCCCCGGGGACGAACACCGGGGAGCTGTTTTTT. It yields the protein CASSSAPGTNTGELFF.

The chain uses TRBV7-8 and TRBJ2-1, with 11 bases matching TRBD2. The CDR3 has 17 amino acids. Germline values: CDR1 SGHVS, CDR2 FQNEAQ. The junction had 7 bases not matched to a gene; V was cut back by 2 bases and J by 4 bases. CDR3 DNA sequence: TGTGCCAGCAGCTTACGAAATCTAGCGGGAGGATACAATGAGCAGTTCTTC. Protein: CASSLRNLAGGYNEQFF.

This chain connects TRBV7-3 to TRBJ2-1; D is ambiguous. Germline V CDR1 and CDR2: SGHTA, FQGTGA. Trimming pared 2 bases from V and 2 bases from J, leaving 4 bases between. The CDR3 contains 13 residues. The CDR3 DNA is TGTGCCAGCAGCTTAGGGGCCTACAATGAGCAGTTCTTC. It translates to CASSLGAYNEQFF.

The CDR3 region is CASSLDGTRTDEQFF. The DNA for the CDR3 is TGCGCCAGCAGCCTGGACGGAACTAGGACCGATGAGCAGTTCTTC. The chain combines TRBV5-1 with TRBJ2-1, with D possibly TRBD2 on 5 matching bases. Germline V gene data show CDR1 as SGHRS and CDR2 as YFSETQ. This CDR3 has 15 residues. V dropped 4 bases and J dropped 8 bases, with 19 bases sitting between them.

The chain is built from TRBV19 and TRBJ1-5; D gene ambiguous. V lost 1 base and J lost 3, with 7 bases in between. The CDR3 has 14 amino acids. The germline CDR1 and CDR2 sequences are LNHDA and SQIVND (reference sequence). CDR3 loop: CASSIVGFNQPQHF. CDR3 coding DNA: TGTGCCAGTAGTATAGTAGGCTTCAATCAGCCCCAGCATTTT.

This rearrangement joins TRBV9 to TRBJ2-2; 11 bases line up with TRBD2. Trimming took 0 bases from V and 1 from J; bases not matched to a gene: 5. The CDR3 is made up of 18 amino acids. CDR1 and CDR2 (germline): SGDLS, YYNGEE. The chain's CDR3 is CASSVVASGRKNTGELFF. CDR3 nucleotide sequence: TGTGCCAGCAGCGTAGTGGCTAGCGGGAGGAAGAACACCGGGGAGCTGTTTTTT.

This clone has only one observation. This chain joins TRBV11-2 and TRBJ1-4; 7 bases match TRBD1. The CDR3 contains 14 residues. Germline V gene data show CDR1 as SGHAT and CDR2 as FQNNGV. The J segment lost 7 bases and the V segment lost 5 bases, leaving 7 bases of the junction unmatched. The CDR3 protein is CASSPRGSGEKLFF. In DNA form, the CDR3 reads TGTGCCAGCAGCCCCAGGGGGTCGGGTGAAAAACTGTTTTTT.

The rearrangement joins TRBV2 to TRBJ2-2; tentative D call: TRBD2 (6 bases). CDR3 size: 15 residues. Germline assignment: CDR1 SNHLY and CDR2 FYNNEI. Trimming took 3 bases from V and 3 from J, leaving 11 bases between them. The CDR3 here is CASSDLGGDTGELFF. In nucleotides, the CDR3 is TGTGCCAGCAGTGATCTGGGGGGAGACACCGGGGAGCTGTTTTTT.

This chain joins TRBV29-1 and TRBJ1-4; tentatively, D is TRBD1 (5 bases). The CDR3 spans 13 residues. Trimming took off 1 base at V and 3 bases at J, with 6 bases between the two ends. Germline values: CDR1 SQVTM, CDR2 ANQGSEA. In DNA, the CDR3 is TGCAGCGTTGAAGCGGGGGCTAATGAAAAACTGTTTTTT. It translates to CSVEAGANEKLFF.

The chain couples TRBV6-6 to TRBJ2-7; no clear D gene. CDR1 MNHNY and CDR2 SVGAGI come from the germline V gene (reference sequence). The CDR3 is made up of 13 amino acids. V gave up 5 bases and J gave up 2 bases, with 10 bases separating them. The chain's CDR3 is CASSPQVTYEQYF. In DNA, the CDR3 is TGTGCCAGCAGTCCTCAAGTAACCTACGAGCAGTACTTC.

J is TRBJ2-7 and V is TRBV6-5; TRBD2 aligns across 11 bases. V lost 4 bases, J lost 3 bases, and 2 bases stayed unmatched. This CDR3 spans 14 amino acids. Germline assignment: CDR1 MNHEY and CDR2 SVGAGI. This chain's CDR3 is CASSFLAGGYEQYF. Here the CDR3 DNA reads TGTGCCAGCAGTTTCCTAGCGGGAGGCTACGAGCAGTACTTC.

Regarding this clone: The sample carries other DNA sequences with the same CDR3. This CDR3 is CASSSLAGVYNEQFF. The CDR3 DNA reads as TGTGCCAGCAGCTCACTAGCGGGGGTTTACAATGAGCAGTTCTTC. This chain uses TRBV7-6 with TRBJ2-1; the match to TRBD2 covers 11 bases. The CDR3 runs to 15 residues. Germline loops: CDR1 SGHVS, CDR2 FNYEAQ. Unmatched junction bases numbered 3, after V lost 4 bases and J lost 4 bases.

The chain combines TRBV5-6 with TRBJ2-3; 9 bases line up with TRBD1. With V trimmed by 0 bases and J by 3 bases, 2 bases remained unmatched. This CDR3 is built from 15 residues. Germline loops: CDR1 SGHDT, CDR2 YYEEEE. CDR3 sequence: CASSLGTGETDTQYF. CDR3 nucleotide sequence: TGTGCCAGCAGCTTGGGGACAGGGGAGACAGATACGCAGTATTTT.